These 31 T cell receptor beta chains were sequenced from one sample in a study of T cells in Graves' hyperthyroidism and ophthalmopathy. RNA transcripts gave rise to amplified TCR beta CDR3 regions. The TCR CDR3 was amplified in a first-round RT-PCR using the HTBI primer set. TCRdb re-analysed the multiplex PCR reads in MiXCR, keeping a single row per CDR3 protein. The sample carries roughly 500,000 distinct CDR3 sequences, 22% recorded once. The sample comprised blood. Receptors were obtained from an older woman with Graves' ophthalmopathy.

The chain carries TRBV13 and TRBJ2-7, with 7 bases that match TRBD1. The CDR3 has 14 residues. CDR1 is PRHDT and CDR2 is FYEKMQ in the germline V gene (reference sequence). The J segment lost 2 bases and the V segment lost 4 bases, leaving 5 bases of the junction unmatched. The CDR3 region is CASSSGGQAYEQYF. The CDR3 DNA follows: TGTGCCAGCAGCTCAGGCGGACAGGCCTACGAGCAGTACTTC.

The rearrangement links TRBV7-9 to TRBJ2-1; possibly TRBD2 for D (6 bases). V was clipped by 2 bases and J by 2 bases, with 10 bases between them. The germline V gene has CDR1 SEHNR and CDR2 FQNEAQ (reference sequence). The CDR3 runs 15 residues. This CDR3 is CASSLLAKTYNEQFF. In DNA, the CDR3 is TGTGCCAGCAGCTTACTAGCGAAAACCTACAATGAGCAGTTCTTC.

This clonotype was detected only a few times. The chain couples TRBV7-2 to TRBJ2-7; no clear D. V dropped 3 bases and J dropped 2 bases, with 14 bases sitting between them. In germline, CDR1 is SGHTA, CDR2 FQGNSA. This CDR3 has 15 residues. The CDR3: CASSFPNQYPYEQYF. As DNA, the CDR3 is TGTGCCAGCAGCTTTCCTAACCAATACCCCTACGAGCAGTACTTC.

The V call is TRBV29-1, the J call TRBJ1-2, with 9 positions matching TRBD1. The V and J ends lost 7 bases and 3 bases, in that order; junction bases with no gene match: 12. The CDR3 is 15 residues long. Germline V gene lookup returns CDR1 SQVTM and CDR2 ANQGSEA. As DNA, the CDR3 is TGCAGCGCCCTACCCTACAGGGGGCAGGACTATGGCTACACCTTC. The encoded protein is CSALPYRGQDYGYTF.

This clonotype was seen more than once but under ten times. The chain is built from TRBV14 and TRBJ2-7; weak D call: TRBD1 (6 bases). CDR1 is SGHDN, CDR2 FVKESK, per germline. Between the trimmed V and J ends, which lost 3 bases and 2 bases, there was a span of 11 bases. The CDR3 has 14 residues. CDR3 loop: CASSQSGQTYEQYF. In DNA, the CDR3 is TGTGCCAGCAGCCAGAGCGGACAGACCTACGAGCAGTACTTC.

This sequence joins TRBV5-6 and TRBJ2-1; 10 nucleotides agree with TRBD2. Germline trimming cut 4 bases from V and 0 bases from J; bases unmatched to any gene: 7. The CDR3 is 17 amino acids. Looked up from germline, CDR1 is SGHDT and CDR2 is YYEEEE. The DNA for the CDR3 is TGTGCCAGCAGCACCCCGACTAGCGGGTCCTCCTACAATGAGCAGTTCTTC. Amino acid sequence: CASSTPTSGSSYNEQFF.

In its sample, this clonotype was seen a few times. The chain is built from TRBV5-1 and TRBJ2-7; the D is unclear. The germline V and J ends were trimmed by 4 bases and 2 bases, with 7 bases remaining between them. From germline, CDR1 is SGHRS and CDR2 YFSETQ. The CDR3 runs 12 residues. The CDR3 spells CASSVTPYEQYF. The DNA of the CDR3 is TGCGCCAGCAGCGTCACCCCCTACGAGCAGTACTTC.

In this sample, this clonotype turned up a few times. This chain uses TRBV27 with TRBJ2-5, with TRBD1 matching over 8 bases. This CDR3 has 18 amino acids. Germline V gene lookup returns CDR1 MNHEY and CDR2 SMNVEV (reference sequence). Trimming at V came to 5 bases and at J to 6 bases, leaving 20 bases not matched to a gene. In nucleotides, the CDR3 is TGTGCCAGCAGTCACCATCCGATCAGGGGGCGTTTCTCTAAGACCCAGTACTTC. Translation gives CASSHHPIRGRFSKTQYF.

Here the CDR3 DNA reads TGTGCCAGCAGGGCCCTGGGAGGGGAAGCCTACGAGCAGTACTTC. Translated: CASRALGGEAYEQYF. The genes are TRBV2 and TRBJ2-7; 7 nucleotides align to TRBD2. After removal of 6 bases from V and 2 bases from J, the junction contained 10 bases not matched to a gene. Germline CDR1 is SNHLY and CDR2 is FYNNEI. The CDR3 has 15 amino acids.

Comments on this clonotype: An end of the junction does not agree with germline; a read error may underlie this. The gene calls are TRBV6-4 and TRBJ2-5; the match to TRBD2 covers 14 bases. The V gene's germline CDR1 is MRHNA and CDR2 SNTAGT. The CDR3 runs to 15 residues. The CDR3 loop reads CVSSPGLAGGSTQYF. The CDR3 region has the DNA TGTGTCAGCAGTCCCGGACTAGCGGGGGGTTCGACCCAGTACTTC.

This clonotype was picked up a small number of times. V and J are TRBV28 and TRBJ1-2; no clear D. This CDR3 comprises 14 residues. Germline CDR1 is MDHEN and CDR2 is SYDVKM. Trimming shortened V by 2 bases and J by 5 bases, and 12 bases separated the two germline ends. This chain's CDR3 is CASSLGSGGYGYTF. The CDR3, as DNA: TGTGCCAGCAGTTTAGGCTCTGGAGGGTATGGCTACACCTTC.

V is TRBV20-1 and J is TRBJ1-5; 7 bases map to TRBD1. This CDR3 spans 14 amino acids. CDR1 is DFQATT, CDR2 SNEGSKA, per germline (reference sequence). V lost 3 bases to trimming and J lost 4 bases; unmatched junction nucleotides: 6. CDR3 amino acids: CSASRDSMNQPQHF. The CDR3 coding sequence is TGCAGTGCTAGCCGGGACAGCATGAATCAGCCCCAGCATTTT.

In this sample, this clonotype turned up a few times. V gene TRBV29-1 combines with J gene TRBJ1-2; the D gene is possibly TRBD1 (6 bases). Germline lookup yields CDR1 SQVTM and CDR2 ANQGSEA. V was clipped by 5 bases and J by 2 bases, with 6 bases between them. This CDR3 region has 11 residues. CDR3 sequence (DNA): TGCAGCGTTCAGGGGAACTATGGCTACACCTTC. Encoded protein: CSVQGNYGYTF.

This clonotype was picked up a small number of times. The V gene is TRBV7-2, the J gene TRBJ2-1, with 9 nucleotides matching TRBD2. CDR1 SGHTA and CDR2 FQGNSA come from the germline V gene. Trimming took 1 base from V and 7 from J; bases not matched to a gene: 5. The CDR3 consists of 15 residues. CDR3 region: CASSLVTRGGNEQFF. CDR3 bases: TGTGCCAGCAGCTTAGTGACGCGGGGGGGTAATGAGCAGTTCTTC.

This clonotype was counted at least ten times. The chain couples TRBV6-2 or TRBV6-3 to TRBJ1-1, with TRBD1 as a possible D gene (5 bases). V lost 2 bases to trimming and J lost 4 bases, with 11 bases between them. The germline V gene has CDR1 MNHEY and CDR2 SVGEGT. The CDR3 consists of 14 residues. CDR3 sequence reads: CASSYGGSATEAFF. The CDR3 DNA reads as TGTGCCAGCAGTTACGGGGGGTCGGCCACTGAAGCTTTCTTT.

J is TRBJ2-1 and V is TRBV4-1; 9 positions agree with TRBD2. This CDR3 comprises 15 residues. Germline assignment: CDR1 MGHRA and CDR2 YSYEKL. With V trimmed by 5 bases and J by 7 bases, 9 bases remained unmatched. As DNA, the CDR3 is TGCGCCAGCAGCAACCGGGCGGGAGGGCGGAATGAGCAGTTCTTC. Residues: CASSNRAGGRNEQFF.

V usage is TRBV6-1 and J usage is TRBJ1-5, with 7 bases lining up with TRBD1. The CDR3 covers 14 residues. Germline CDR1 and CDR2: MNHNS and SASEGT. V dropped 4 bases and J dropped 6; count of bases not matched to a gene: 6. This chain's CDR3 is CASSAGAGGQPQHF. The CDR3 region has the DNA TGTGCCAGCAGTGCCGGGGCAGGGGGTCAGCCCCAGCATTTT.

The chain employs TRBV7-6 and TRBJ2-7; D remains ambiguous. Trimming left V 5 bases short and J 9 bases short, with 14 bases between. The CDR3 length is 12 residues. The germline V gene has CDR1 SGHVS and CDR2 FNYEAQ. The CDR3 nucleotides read TGTGCCAGCAGCGGAACTTCAGGACGGCAGTACTTC. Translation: CASSGTSGRQYF.

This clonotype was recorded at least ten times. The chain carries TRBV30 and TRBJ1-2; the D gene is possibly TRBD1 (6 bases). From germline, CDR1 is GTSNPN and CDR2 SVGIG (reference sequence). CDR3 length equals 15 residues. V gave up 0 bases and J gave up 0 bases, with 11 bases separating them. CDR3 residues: CAWSVQGLPNYGYTF. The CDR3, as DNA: TGTGCCTGGAGTGTCCAGGGGCTTCCTAACTATGGCTACACCTTC.

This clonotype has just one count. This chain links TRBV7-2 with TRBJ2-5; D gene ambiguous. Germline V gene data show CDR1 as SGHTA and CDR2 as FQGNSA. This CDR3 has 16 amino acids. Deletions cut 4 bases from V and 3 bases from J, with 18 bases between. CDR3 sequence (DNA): TGTGCCAGCAGCTCTTATTTGACGGCCTCGGAAGAGACCCAGTACTTC. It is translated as CASSSYLTASEETQYF.

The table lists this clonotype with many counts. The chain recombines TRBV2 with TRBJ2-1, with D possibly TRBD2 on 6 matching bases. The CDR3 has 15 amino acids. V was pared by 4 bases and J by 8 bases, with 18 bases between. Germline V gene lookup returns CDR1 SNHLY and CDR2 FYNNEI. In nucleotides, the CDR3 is TGTGCCAGCAGTGCTACTAGTTCCGGCGGGGATGAGCAGTTCTTC. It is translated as CASSATSSGGDEQFF.

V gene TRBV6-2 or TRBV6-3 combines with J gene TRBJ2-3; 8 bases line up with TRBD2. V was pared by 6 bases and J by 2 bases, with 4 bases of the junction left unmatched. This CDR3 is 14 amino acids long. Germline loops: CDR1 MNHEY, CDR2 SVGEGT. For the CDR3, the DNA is TGTGCCAGCAGACAGCGGGGGCCCACAGATACGCAGTATTTT. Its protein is CASRQRGPTDTQYF.

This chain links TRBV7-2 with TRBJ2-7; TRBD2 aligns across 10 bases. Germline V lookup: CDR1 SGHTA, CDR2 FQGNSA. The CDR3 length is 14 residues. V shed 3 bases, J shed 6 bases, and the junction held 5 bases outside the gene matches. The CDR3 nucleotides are TGTGCCAGCAGCTTCGCTAGCGGGAGAATCGAGCAGTACTTC. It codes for CASSFASGRIEQYF.

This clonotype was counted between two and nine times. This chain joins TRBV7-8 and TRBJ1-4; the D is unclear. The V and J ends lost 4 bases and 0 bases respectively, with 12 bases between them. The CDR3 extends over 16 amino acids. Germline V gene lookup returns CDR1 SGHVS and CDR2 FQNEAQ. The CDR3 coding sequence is TGTGCCAGCAGCTGGGCCGGATCTGCAACTAATGAAAAACTGTTTTTT. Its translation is CASSWAGSATNEKLFF. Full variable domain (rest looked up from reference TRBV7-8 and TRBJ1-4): GAGVSQSPRYKVAKRGQDVALRCDPISGHVSLFWYQQALGQGPEFLTYFQNEAQLDKSGLPSDRFFAERPEGSVSTLKIQRTQQEDSAVYLCASSWAGSATNEKLFFGSGTQLSVL.

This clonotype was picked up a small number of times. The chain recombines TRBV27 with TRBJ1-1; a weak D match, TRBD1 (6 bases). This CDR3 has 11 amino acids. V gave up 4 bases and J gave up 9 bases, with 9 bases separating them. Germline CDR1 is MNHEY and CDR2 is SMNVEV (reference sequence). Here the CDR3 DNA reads TGTGCCAGCAGTTGGGGGGGGCAAGCTTTCTTT. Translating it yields CASSWGGQAFF.

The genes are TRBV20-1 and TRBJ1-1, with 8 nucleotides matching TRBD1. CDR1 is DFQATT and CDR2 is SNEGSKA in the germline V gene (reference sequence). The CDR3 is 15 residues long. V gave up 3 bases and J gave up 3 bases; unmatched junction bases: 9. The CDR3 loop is CSASPGTGLDTEAFF. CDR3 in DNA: TGCAGTGCTAGTCCCGGGACAGGTTTGGACACTGAAGCTTTCTTT.

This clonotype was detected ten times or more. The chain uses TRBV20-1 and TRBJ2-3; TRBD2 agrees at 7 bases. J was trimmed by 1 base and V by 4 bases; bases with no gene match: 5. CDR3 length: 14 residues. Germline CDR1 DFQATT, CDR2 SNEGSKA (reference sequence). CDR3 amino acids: CSAIGLAGTDTQYF. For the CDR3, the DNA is TGCAGTGCTATAGGCCTAGCGGGCACAGATACGCAGTATTTT.

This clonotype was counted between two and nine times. Written as DNA, the CDR3 is TGCAGTGCTAAGCGCACCCAAGAGACCCAGTACTTC. This translates into CSAKRTQETQYF. The rearrangement joins TRBV20-1 to TRBJ2-5; D remains ambiguous. Per germline, CDR1 DFQATT and CDR2 SNEGSKA (reference sequence). Trimming pared 4 bases from V and 1 base from J, leaving 7 bases between. The CDR3 consists of 12 residues.

In nucleotides, the CDR3 is TGTGCCAGCAGACTTGGGACGACCACTGAAGCTTTCTTT. Amino acid sequence: CASRLGTTTEAFF. The V call is TRBV2, the J call TRBJ1-1; a possible D gene is TRBD1 (5 bases). V was pared by 6 bases and J by 4 bases, with 12 bases between. In germline, CDR1 is SNHLY, CDR2 FYNNEI. The CDR3 totals 13 residues.

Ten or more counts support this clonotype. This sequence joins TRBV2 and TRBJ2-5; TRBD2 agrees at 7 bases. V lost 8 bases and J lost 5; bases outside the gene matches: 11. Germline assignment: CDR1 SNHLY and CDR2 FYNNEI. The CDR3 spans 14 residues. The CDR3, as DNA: TGTGCCAGCGGGACGGCGGGAGCACCGGAGACCCAGTACTTC. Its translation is CASGTAGAPETQYF. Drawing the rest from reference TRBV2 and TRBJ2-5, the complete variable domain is EPEVTQTPSHQVTQMGQEVILRCVPISNHLYFYWYRQILGQKVEFLVSFYNNEISEKSEIFDDQFSVERPDGSNFTLKIRSTKLEDSAMYFCASGTAGAPETQYFGPGTRLLVL.

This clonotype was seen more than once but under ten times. CDR3 nucleotides: TGTGCCACCAGCACCCGGACTCGCACAGATACGCAGTATTTT. Its protein product is CATSTRTRTDTQYF. The chain joins TRBV15 to TRBJ2-3; D may be TRBD2 (5 bases). This CDR3 is built from 14 residues. Trimming shortened V by 4 bases and J by 1 base, and 9 bases separated the two germline ends. In germline, CDR1 is LNHNV, CDR2 YYDKDF (reference sequence).